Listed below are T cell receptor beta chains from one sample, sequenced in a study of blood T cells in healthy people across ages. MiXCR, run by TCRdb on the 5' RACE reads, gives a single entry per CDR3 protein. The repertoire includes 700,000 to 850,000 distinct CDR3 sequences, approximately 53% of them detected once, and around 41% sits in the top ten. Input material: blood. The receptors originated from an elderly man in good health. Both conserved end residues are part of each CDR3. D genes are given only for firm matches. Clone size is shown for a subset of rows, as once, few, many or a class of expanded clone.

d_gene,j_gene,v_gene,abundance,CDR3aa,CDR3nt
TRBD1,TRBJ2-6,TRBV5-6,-,CASSLVQGAGANVLTF,TGTGCCAGCAGCTTGGTACAGGGGGCTGGGGCCAACGTCCTGACTTTC
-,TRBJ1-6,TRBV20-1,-,CSASTATGIDSPLHF,TGTAGTGCTAGTACGGCAACAGGGATTGATTCACCCCTCCACTTT
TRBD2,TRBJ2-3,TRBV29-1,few,CSVGGRNTDTQYF,TGCAGCGTGGGCGGGAGGAACACAGATACGCAGTATTTT
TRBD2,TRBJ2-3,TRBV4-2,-,CASSQRSGKSTDTQYF,TGTGCCAGCAGCCAAAGGAGCGGGAAAAGCACAGATACGCAGTATTTT
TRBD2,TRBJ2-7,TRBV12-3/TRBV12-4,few,CASSFAGVSYEQYF,TGTGCCAGCAGTTTTGCGGGAGTCTCGTACGAGCAGTACTTC
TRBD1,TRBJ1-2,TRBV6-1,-,CASTSPDRNYGYTF,TGTGCCAGCACCTCCCCGGACAGGAACTATGGCTACACCTTC
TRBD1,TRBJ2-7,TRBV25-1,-,CASSEDRGVSYEQYF,TGTGCCAGCAGTGAGGACAGGGGGGTCTCCTACGAGCAGTACTTC
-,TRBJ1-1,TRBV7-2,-,CASRPGTMAFF,TGTGCCAGCAGACCGGGGACAATGGCTTTCTTT
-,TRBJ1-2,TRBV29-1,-,CSVESWLANYGYTF,TGCAGCGTTGAATCCTGGTTAGCTAACTATGGCTACACCTTC
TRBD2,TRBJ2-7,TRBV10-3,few,CAIRGLAGATREEQYF,TGTGCCATCAGGGGACTAGCGGGAGCCACCCGGGAGGAGCAGTACTTC
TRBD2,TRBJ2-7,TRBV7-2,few,CASSLGLAGGRSYEQYF,TGTGCCAGCAGCTTGGGACTAGCGGGAGGCCGATCCTACGAGCAGTACTTC
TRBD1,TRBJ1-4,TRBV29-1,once,CSIRQGARLFF,TGCAGCATACGACAGGGGGCCCGACTGTTTTTT
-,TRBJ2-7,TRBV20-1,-,CSAIDSAANNDYEQYF,TGCAGTGCTATTGACTCGGCAGCAAACAATGACTACGAGCAGTACTTC
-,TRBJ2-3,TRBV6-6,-,CASSYAQLADTQYF,TGTGCCAGCAGTTATGCTCAACTAGCAGATACGCAGTATTTT
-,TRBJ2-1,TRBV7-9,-,CASSLGLARHEQFF,TGTGCCAGCAGCTTAGGGCTAGCGAGGCATGAGCAGTTCTTC
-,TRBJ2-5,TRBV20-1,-,CSARPRGRPGETQYF,TGCAGTGCTAGACCGCGTGGCAGGCCGGGGGAGACCCAGTACTTC
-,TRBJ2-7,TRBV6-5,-,CASGLDSYNEQYF,TGTGCCAGCGGACTGGACAGTTACAATGAGCAGTACTTC
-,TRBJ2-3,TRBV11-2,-,CASSLGYSTDTQYF,TGTGCCAGCAGCTTAGGCTATAGCACAGATACGCAGTATTTT
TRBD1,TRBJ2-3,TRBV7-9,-,CASSRPSGQGGNTQYF,TGTGCCAGCAGCCGACCGTCCGGACAGGGGGGGAATACGCAGTATTTT
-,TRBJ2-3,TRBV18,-,CASSPLRRAGSQRYAYF,TGTGCCAGCTCACCACTGAGGCGGGCAGGAAGCCAAAGATACGCGTATTTT
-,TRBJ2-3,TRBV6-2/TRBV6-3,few,CASTPGGNRYAYF,TGTGCCAGCACCCCGGGCGGGAACAGATACGCGTATTTT
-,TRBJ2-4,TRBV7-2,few,CASSRQGGNIQYF,TGTGCCAGCAGCCGCCAGGGGGGAAACATTCAGTACTTC
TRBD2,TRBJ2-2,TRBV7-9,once,CASSPSLSGSWGTGELLF,TGTGCCAGCAGCCCCTCCCTAAGCGGGAGCTGGGGCACCGGGGAGCTGTTGTTT
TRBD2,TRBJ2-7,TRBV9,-,CASSVDRLAGDFNEQYF,TGTGCCAGCAGCGTAGATCGTCTAGCGGGAGATTTCAACGAGCAGTACTTC
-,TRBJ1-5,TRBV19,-,CASSTQGSPRGNQPQHF,TGTGCCAGTAGTACGCAGGGCTCCCCTCGGGGCAATCAGCCCCAGCATTTT